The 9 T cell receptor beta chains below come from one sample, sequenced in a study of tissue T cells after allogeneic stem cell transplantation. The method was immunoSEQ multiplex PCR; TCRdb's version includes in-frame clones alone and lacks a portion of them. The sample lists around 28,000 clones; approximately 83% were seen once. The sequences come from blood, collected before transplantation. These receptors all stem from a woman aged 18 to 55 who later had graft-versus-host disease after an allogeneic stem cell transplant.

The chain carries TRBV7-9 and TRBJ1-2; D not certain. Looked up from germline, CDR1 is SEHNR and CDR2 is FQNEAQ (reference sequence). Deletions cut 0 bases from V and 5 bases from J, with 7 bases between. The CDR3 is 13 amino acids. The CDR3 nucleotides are TGTGCCAGCAGCTTAGCGACAATATATGGCTACACCTTC. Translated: CASSLATIYGYTF.

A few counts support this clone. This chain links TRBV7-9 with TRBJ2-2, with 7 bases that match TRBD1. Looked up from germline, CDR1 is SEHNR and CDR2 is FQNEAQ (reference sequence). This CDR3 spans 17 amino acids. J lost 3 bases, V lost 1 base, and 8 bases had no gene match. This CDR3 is CASSLGDREYDTGELFF. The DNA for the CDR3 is TGTGCCAGCAGCTTAGGAGACAGGGAGTACGACACCGGGGAGCTGTTTTTT.

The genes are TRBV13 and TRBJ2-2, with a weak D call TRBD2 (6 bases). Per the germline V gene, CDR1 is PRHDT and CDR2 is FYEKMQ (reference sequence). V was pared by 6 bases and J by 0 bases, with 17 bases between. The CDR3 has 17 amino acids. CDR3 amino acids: CASSQLGTLANTGELFF. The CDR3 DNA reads TGTGCCAGCAGTCAACTTGGGACTCTCGCGAACACCGGGGAGCTGTTTTTT.

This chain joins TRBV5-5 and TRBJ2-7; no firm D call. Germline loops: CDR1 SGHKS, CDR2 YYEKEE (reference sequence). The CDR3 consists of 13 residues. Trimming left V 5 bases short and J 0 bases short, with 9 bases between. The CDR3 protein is CASRHSDSYEQYF. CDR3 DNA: TGTGCCAGCAGGCACAGCGACTCCTACGAGCAGTACTTC.

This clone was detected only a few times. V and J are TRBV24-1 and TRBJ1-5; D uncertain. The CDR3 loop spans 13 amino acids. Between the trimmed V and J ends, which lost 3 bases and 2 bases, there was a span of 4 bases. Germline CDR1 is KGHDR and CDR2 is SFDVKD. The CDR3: CATSDGGNQPQHF. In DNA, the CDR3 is TGTGCCACCAGTGATGGAGGCAATCAGCCCCAGCATTTT.

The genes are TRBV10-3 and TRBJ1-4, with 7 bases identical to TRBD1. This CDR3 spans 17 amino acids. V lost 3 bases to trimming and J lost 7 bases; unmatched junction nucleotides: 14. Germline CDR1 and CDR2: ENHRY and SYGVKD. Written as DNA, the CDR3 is TGTGCCATCAGTGATCCCCAATACAGGGGAGTCGGTGAAAAACTGTTTTTT. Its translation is CAISDPQYRGVGEKLFF.

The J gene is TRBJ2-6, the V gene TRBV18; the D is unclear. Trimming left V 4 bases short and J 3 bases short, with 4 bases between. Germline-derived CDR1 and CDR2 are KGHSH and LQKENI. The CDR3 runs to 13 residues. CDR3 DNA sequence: TGTGCCAGCTCACTAATTGGGGCCAACGTCCTGACTTTC. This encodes CASSLIGANVLTF.

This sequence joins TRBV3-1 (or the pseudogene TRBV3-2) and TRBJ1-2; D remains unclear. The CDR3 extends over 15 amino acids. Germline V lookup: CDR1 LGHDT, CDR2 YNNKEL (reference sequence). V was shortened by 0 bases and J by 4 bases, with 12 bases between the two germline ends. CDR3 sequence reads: CASSQDYQNPYGYTF. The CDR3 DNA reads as TGTGCCAGCAGCCAAGATTACCAGAACCCCTATGGCTACACCTTC.

The CDR3 is CASSYRTGDEQYF. The CDR3 DNA reads as TGCGCCAGCAGCTACCGCACAGGGGACGAGCAGTACTTC. The chain is built from TRBV4-1 and TRBJ2-7; 7 bases are shared with TRBD1. J lost 5 bases, V lost 5 bases, and 6 bases had no gene match. This CDR3 is 13 amino acids long. The germline gives CDR1 MGHRA, CDR2 YSYEKL.